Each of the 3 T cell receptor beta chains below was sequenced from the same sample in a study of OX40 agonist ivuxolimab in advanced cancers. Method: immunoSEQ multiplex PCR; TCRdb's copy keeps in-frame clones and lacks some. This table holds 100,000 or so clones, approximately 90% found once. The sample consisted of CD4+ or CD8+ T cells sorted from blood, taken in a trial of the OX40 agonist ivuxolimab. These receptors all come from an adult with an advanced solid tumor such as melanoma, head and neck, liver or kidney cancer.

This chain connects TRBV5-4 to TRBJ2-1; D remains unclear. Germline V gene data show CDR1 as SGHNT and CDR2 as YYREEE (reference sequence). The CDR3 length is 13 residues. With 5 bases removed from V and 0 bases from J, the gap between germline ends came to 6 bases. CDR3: CASRVSSYNEQFF. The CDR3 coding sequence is TGTGCCAGCAGGGTGAGCTCCTACAATGAGCAGTTCTTC. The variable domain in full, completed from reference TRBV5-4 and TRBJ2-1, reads ETGVTQSPTHLIKTRGQQVTLRCSSQSGHNTVSWYQQALGQGPQFIFQYYREEENGRGNFPPRFSGLQFPNYSSELNVNALELDDSALYLCASRVSSYNEQFFGPGTRLTVL.

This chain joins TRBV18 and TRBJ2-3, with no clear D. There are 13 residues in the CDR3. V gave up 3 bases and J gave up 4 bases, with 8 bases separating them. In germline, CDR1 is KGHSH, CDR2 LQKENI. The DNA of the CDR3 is TGTGCCAGCTCACCCCGGTCTCCAGATACGCAGTATTTT. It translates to CASSPRSPDTQYF.

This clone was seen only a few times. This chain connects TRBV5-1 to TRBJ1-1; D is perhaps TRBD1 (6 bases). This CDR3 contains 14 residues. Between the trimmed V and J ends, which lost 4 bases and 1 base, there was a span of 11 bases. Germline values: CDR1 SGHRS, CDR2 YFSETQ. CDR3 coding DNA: TGCGCCAGCAGCGCGACAGGTTCGAACACTGAAGCTTTCTTT. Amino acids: CASSATGSNTEAFF. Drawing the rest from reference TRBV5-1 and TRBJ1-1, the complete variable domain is KAGVTQTPRYLIKTRGQQVTLSCSPISGHRSVSWYQQTPGQGLQFLFEYFSETQRNKGNFPGRFSGRQFSNSRSEMNVSTLELGDSALYLCASSATGSNTEAFFGQGTRLTVV.